The 8 T cell receptor beta chains below were found in one sample sequenced in a study of CD4 T cells in relation to SARS-CoV-2 and coronaviruses. The table came from immunoSEQ multiplex PCR; TCRdb's copy has only in-frame clones and leaves some out. The table includes some 45,000 clones, approximately 80% detected once. These TCRs are of unknown antigen specificity. What was sequenced was naive CD4+ T cells from PBMCs, cultured in vitro. Described subset: naive CD4+ T cells isolated by negative enrichment. All receptors come from an adult with COVID-19.

V usage is TRBV12-3 or TRBV12-4 and J usage is TRBJ2-1; D not resolved. This CDR3 region has 12 residues. The germline V and J ends were trimmed by 2 bases and 5 bases, with 4 bases remaining between them. CDR3 nucleotides: TGTGCCAGCAGTTTACGGGACAATGAGCAGTTCTTC. Its protein is CASSLRDNEQFF.

The J gene is TRBJ2-7, the V gene TRBV27, with D possibly being TRBD2 (5 bases). Germline V CDR1 and CDR2: MNHEY, SMNVEV (reference sequence). The CDR3 has 15 amino acids. V lost 2 bases to trimming and J lost 3 bases, with 14 bases between them. The CDR3 sequence is CASSLLLDHRYEQYF. Written as DNA, the CDR3 is TGTGCCAGCAGTTTACTACTAGACCATCGCTACGAGCAGTACTTC.

This clone was seen a handful of times. The rearrangement uses TRBV2 and TRBJ2-7; D not resolved. V was shortened by 6 bases and J by 3 bases, with 9 bases between the two germline ends. Looked up from germline, CDR1 is SNHLY and CDR2 is FYNNEI. CDR3 size: 12 residues. The CDR3 loop is CASSPTDYEQYF. The CDR3 DNA follows: TGTGCCAGCAGCCCGACGGACTACGAGCAGTACTTC.

This clone was observed a single time. J is TRBJ2-5 and V is TRBV5-4; 9 bases align to TRBD2. There are 17 residues in the CDR3. The germline CDR1 and CDR2 sequences are SGHNT and YYREEE (reference sequence). V dropped 0 bases and J dropped 5; count of bases not matched to a gene: 11. The CDR3 nucleotides read TGTGCCAGCAGCTTGGACCTCTGGCGGGAGGGCGAGGAGACCCAGTACTTC. This encodes CASSLDLWREGEETQYF.

The sample holds one count of this clone. The V call is TRBV19, the J call TRBJ2-5, with 14 positions matching TRBD2. V shed 5 bases and J 4 bases; nucleotides not matched to a gene: 6. Germline CDR1 LNHDA, CDR2 SQIVND (reference sequence). The CDR3 has 16 residues. CDR3 bases: TGTGCCAGTAGTGGAGGACTAGCGGGAGGTTCAGAGACCCAGTACTTC. It translates to CASSGGLAGGSETQYF.

This clone was seen only a few times. The rearrangement joins TRBV6-6 to TRBJ2-2; 8 nucleotides align to TRBD1. Germline trimming cut 4 bases from V and 5 bases from J; bases unmatched to any gene: 3. Germline V gene data show CDR1 as MNHNY and CDR2 as SVGAGI (reference sequence). The CDR3 runs 14 residues. The CDR3 bases are TGTGCCAGCAGTTCGCGACAGGGGACCGGGGAGCTGTTTTTT. It specifies CASSSRQGTGELFF.

CDR3 protein: CASSRVISGNTIYF. CDR3 nucleotide sequence: TGTGCCAGCAGCAGGGTAATTTCTGGAAACACCATATATTTT. The chain links TRBV6-5 to TRBJ1-3; weak D call: TRBD1 (5 bases). Trimming pared 6 bases from V and 1 base from J, leaving 10 bases between. The CDR3 is made up of 14 amino acids. From germline, CDR1 is MNHEY and CDR2 SVGAGI.

V and J are TRBV7-8 and TRBJ2-1; 7 bases are a match to TRBD2. Germline V gene lookup returns CDR1 SGHVS and CDR2 FQNEAQ. This CDR3 comprises 13 residues. CDR3: CGSRLAVGNEQFF. The CDR3 DNA reads TGTGGCAGTAGGCTAGCGGTGGGCAATGAGCAGTTCTTC.